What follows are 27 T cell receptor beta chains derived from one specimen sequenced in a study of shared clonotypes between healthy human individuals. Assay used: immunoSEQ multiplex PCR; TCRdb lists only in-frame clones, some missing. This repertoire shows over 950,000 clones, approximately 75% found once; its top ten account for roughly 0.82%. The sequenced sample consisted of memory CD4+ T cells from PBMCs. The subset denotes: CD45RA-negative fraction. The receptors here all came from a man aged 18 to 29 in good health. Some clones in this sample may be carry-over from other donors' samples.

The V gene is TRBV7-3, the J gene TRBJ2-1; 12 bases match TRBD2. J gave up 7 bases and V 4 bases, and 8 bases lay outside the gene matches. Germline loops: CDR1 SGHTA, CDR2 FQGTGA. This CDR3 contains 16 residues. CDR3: CASSSLAGGLGNEQFF. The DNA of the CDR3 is TGTGCCAGCAGCTCCCTAGCGGGAGGGCTTGGGAATGAGCAGTTCTTC.

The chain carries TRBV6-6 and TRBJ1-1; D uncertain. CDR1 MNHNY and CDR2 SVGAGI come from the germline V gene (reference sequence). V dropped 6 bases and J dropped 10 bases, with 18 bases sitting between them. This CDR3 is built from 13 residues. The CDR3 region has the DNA TGTGCCAGCAGGCCGCCGTCGGGGATCGCAGCTTTCTTT. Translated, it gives CASRPPSGIAAFF.

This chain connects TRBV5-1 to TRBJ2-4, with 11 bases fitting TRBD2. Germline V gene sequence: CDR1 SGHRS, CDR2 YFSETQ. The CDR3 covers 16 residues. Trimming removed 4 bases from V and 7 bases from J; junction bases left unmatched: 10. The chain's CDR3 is CASSTGTSGYGNIQYF. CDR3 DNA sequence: TGCGCCAGCAGCACCGGGACTAGCGGATATGGGAACATTCAGTACTTC.

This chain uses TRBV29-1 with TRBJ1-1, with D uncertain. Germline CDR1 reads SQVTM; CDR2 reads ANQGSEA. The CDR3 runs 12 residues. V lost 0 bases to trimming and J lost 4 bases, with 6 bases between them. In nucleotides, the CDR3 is TGCAGCGTTGAAGAAACGGTCACTGAAGCTTTCTTT. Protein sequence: CSVEETVTEAFF.

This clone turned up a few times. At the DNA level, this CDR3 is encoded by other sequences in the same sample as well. The CDR3 region is CASSWGSGNTIYF. In nucleotides, the CDR3 is TGTGCCAGCAGCTGGGGTAGTGGAAACACCATATATTTT. The V and J genes are TRBV7-9 and TRBJ1-3; no firm D call. The CDR3 is 13 residues long. V gave up 4 bases and J gave up 3 bases, with 7 bases separating them. The germline gives CDR1 SEHNR, CDR2 FQNEAQ (reference sequence). Full variable domain (remainder filled in from reference TRBV7-9 and TRBJ1-3): DTGVSQNPRHKITKRGQNVTFRCDPISEHNRLYWYRQTLGQGPEFLTYFQNEAQLEKSRLLSDRFSAERPKGSFSTLEIQRTEQGDSAMYLCASSWGSGNTIYFGEGSWLTVV.

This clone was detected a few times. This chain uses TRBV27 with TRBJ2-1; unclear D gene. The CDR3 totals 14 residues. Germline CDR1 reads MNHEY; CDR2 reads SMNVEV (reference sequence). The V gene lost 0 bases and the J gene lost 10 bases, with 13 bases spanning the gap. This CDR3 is CASSLSLLMAEQFF. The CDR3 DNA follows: TGTGCCAGCAGTTTATCCCTCCTAATGGCCGAGCAGTTCTTC.

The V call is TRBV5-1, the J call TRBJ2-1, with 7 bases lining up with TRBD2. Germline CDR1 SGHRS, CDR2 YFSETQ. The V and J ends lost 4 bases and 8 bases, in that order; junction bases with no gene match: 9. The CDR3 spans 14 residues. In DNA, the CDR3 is TGCGCCAGCAGCCCCATTGGACTAGTCGATGAGCAGTTCTTC. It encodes CASSPIGLVDEQFF.

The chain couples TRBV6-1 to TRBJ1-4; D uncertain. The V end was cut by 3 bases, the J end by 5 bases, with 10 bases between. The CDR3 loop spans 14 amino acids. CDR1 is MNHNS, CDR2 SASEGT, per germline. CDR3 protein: CASSEHSGNEKLFF. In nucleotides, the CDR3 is TGTGCCAGCAGTGAGCACAGTGGGAATGAAAAACTGTTTTTT.

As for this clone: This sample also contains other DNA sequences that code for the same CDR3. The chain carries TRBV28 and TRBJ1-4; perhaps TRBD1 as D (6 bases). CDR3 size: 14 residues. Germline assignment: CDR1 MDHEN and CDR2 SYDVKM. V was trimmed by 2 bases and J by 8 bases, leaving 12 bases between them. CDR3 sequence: CASSLGGAGEKLFF. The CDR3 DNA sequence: TGTGCCAGCAGTTTAGGGGGCGCGGGGGAAAAACTGTTTTTT.

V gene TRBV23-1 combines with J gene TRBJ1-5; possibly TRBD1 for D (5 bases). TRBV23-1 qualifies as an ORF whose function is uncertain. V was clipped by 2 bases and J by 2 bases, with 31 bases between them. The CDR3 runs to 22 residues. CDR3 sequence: CASSQPGTRATVINLGNQPQHF. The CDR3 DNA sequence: TGCGCCAGCAGTCAACCAGGGACTCGGGCGACAGTGATAAACCTAGGCAATCAGCCCCAGCATTTT.

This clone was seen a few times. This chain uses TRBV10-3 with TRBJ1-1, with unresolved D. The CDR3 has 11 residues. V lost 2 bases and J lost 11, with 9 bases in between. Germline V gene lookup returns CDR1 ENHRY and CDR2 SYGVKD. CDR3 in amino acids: CAISEGERAFF. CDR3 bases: TGTGCCATCAGTGAGGGGGAACGGGCTTTCTTT.

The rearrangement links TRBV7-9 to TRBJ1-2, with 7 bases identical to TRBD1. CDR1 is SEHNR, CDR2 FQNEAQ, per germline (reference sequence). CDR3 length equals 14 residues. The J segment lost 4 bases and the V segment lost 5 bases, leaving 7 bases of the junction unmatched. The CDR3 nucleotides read TGTGCCAGCAGCGGAGGGACAGCGACCTATGGCTACACCTTC. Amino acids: CASSGGTATYGYTF.

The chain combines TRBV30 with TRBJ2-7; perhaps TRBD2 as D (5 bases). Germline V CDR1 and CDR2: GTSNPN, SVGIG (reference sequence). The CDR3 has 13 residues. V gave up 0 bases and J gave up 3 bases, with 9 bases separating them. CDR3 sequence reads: CAWSVRAGYEQYF. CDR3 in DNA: TGTGCCTGGAGTGTACGTGCGGGCTACGAGCAGTACTTC. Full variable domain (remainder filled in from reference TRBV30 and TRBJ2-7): SQTIHQWPATLVQPVGSPLSLECTVEGTSNPNLYWYRQAAGRGLQLLFYSVGIGQISSEVPQNLSASRPQDRQFILSSKKLLLSDSGFYLCAWSVRAGYEQYFGPGTRLTVT.

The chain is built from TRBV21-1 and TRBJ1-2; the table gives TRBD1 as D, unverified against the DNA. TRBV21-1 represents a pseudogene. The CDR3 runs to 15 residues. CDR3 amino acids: CASSPRDILRYGYTF. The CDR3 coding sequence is TGTGCCAGCAGCCCCCGGGACATACTTCGGTATGGCTACACCTTC.

CDR3 protein: CASSQRSAPLAGGHRAPKGYEQYF. CDR3 bases: TGTGCCAGCAGCCAAAGGTCCGCACCTCTAGCGGGAGGCCACCGCGCTCCTAAGGGCTACGAGCAGTACTTC. This chain connects TRBV14 to TRBJ2-7; 11 nucleotides match TRBD2. This CDR3 is 24 amino acids long. The germline gives CDR1 SGHDN, CDR2 FVKESK. J was trimmed by 3 bases and V by 2 bases; bases with no gene match: 30.

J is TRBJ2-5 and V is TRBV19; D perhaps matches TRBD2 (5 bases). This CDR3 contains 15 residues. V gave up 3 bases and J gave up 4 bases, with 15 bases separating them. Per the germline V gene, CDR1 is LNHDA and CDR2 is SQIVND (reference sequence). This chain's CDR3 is CASSMGLASRETQYF. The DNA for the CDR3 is TGTGCCAGTAGTATGGGTTTGGCTAGCCGAGAGACCCAGTACTTC.

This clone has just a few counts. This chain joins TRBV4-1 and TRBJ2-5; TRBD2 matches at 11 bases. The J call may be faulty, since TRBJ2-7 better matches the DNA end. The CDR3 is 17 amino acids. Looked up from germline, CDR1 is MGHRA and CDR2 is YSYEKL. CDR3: CASSQGWTSGFSYEQYF. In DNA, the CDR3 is TGCGCCAGCAGCCAAGGGTGGACTAGCGGGTTCTCCTACGAGCAGTACTTC.

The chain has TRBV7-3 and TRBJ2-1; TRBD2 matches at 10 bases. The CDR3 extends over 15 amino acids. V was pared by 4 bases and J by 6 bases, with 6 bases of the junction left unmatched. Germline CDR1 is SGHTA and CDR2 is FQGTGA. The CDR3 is CASSWASGSFNEQFF. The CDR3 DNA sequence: TGTGCCAGCAGCTGGGCTAGCGGGAGTTTCAATGAGCAGTTCTTC.

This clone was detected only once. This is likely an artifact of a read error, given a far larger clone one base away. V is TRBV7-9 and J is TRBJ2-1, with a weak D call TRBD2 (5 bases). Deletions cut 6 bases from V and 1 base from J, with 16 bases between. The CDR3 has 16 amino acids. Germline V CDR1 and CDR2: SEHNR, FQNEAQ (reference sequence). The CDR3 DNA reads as TGTGCCAGCAGTTACACTCACGGAGGTTCCTACAATGAGCAGTTCTTC. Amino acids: CASSYTHGGSYNEQFF.

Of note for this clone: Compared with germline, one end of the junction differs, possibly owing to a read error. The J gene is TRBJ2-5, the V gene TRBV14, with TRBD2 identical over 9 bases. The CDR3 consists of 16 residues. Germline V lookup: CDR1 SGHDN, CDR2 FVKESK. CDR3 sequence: CLGLAGIRQYQETQYF. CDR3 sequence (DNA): TGCTTAGGGCTAGCGGGGATAAGACAGTACCAAGAGACCCAGTACTTC.

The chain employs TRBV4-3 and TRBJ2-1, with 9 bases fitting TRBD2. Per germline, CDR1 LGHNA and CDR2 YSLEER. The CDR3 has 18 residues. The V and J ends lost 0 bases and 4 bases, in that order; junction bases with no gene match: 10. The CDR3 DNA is TGCGCCAGCAGCCAAGATGGCGCGGGAGGGAGGACGTACAATGAGCAGTTCTTC. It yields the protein CASSQDGAGGRTYNEQFF.

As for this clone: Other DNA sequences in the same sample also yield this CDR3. CDR3 loop: CASSESWGSGQPQHF. The CDR3 DNA reads as TGTGCCAGCAGTGAATCTTGGGGGTCTGGGCAGCCCCAGCATTTT. The J gene is TRBJ1-5, the V gene TRBV2; D is possibly TRBD1 (5 bases). Germline V gives CDR1 SNHLY, CDR2 FYNNEI. The CDR3 is made up of 15 amino acids. Trimming shortened V by 2 bases and J by 7 bases, and 15 bases separated the two germline ends.

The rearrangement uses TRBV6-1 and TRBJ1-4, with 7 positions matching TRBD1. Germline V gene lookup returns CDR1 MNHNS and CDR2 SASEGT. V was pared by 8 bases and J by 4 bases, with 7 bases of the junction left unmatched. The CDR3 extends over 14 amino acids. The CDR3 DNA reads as TGTGCCAGCCGCGCGGGACAGCTTAATGAAAAACTGTTTTTT. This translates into CASRAGQLNEKLFF.

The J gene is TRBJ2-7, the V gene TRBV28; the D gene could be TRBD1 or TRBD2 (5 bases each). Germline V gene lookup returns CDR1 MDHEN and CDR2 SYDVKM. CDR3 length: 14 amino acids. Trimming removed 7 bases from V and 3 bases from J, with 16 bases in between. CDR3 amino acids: CASKGSVGVYEQYF. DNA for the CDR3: TGTGCCAGCAAAGGATCGGTGGGGGTCTACGAGCAGTACTTC.

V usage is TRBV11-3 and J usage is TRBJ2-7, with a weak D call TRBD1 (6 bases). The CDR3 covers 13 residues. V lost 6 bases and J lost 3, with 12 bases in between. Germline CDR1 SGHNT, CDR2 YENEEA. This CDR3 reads CASSRDNDYEQYF. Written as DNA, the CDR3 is TGTGCCAGCAGTCGGGACAATGACTACGAGCAGTACTTC.

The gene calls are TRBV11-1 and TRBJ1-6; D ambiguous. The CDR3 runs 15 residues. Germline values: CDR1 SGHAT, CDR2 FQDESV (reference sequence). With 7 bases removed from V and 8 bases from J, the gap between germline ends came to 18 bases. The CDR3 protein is CASTISGIEDSPLHF. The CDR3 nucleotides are TGTGCCAGCACCATCAGTGGGATCGAGGATTCACCCCTCCACTTT. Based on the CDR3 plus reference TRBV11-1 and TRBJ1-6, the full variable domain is EAEVAQSPRYKITEKSQAVAFWCDPISGHATLYWYRQILGQGPELLVQFQDESVVDDSQLPKDRFSAERLKGVDSTLKIQPAELGDSAMYLCASTISGIEDSPLHFGNGTRLTVT.

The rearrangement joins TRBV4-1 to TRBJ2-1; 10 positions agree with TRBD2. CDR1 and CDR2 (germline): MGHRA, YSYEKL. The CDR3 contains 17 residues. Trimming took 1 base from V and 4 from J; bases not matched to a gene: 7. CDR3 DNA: TGCGCCAGCAGCCAAGGCCTAGCGGGAGTTAAGTACAATGAGCAGTTCTTC. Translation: CASSQGLAGVKYNEQFF.